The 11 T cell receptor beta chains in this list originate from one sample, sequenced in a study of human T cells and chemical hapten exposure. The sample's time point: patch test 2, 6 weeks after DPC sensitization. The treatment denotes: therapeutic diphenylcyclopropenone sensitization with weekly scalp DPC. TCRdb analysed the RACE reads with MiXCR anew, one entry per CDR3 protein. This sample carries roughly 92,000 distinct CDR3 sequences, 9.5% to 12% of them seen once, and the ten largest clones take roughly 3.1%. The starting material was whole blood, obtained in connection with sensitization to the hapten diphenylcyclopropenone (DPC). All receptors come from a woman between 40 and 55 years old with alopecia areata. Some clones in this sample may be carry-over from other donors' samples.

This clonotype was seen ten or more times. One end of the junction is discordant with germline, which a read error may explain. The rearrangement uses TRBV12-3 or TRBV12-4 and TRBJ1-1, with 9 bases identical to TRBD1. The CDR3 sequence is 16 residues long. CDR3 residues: CASSLAAGQGFAEAFF. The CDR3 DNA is TGTGCCAGCAGCTTAGCGGCGGGACAGGGATTCGCTGAAGCTTTCTTT.

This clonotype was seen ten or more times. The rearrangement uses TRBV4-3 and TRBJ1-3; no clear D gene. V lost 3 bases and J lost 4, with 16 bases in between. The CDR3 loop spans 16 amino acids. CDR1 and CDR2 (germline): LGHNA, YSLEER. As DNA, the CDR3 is TGCGCCAGCAGCCAGGCTACCCCTGGGGAAGGAAACACCATATATTTT. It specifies CASSQATPGEGNTIYF.

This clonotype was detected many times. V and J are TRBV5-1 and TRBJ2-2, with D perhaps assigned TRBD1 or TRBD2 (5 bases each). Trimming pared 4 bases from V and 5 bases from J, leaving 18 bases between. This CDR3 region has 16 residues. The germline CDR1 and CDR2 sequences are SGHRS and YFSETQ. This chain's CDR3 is CASSPYSRGGTGELFF. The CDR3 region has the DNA TGCGCCAGCAGCCCTTACTCCCGGGGCGGGACCGGGGAGCTGTTTTTT. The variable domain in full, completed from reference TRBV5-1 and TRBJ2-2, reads KAGVTQTPRYLIKTRGQQVTLSCSPISGHRSVSWYQQTPGQGLQFLFEYFSETQRNKGNFPGRFSGRQFSNSRSEMNVSTLELGDSALYLCASSPYSRGGTGELFFGEGSRLTVL.

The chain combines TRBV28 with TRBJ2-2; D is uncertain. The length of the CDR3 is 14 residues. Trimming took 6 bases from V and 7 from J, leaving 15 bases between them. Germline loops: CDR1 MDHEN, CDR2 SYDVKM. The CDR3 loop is CASRSTRVNGELFF. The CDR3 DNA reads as TGTGCCAGCAGGAGCACCCGGGTTAACGGGGAGCTGTTTTTT.

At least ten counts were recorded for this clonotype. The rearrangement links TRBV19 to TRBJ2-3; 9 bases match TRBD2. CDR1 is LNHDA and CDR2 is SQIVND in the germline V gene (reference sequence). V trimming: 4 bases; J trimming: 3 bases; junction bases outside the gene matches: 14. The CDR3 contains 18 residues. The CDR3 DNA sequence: TGTGCCAGTAGTAAGGGGACCCGGAGCGGGAGGAGGACAGATACGCAGTATTTT. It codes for CASSKGTRSGRRTDTQYF.

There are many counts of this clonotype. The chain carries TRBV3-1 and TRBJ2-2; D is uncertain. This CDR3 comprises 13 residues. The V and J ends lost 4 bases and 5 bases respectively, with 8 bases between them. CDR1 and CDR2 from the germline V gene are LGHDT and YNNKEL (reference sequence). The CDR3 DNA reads TGTGCCAGCAGCCCTGTGACGACCGGGGAGCTGTTTTTT. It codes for CASSPVTTGELFF. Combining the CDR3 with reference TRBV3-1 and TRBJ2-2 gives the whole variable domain DTAVSQTPKYLVTQMGNDKSIKCEQNLGHDTMYWYKQDSKKFLKIMFSYNNKELIINETVPNRFSPKSPDKAHLNLHINSLELGDSAVYFCASSPVTTGELFFGEGSRLTVL.

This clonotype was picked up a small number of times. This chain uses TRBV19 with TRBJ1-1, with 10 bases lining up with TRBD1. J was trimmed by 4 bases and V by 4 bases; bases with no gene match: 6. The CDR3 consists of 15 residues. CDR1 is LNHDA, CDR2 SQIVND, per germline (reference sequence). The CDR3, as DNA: TGTGCCAGTAGTACCCGGGACAGGGGCGGCACTGAAGCTTTCTTT. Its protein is CASSTRDRGGTEAFF.

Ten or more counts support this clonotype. Written as DNA, the CDR3 is TGTGCCAGCAGCTCCCGACTAGCGGGGGCCGGGGATACGCAGTATTTT. Its translation: CASSSRLAGAGDTQYF. The V gene is TRBV5-4, the J gene TRBJ2-3; 12 nucleotides agree with TRBD2. There are 16 residues in the CDR3. Unmatched junction bases numbered 8, after V lost 3 bases and J lost 6 bases. Germline V CDR1 and CDR2: SGHNT, YYREEE (reference sequence).

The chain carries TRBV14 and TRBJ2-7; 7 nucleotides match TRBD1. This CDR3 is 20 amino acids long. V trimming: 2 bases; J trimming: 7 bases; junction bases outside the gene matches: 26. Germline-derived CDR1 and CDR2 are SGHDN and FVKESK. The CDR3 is CASSQRNWVPPDRPSWEQYF. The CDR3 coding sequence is TGTGCCAGCAGCCAACGCAATTGGGTCCCCCCGGACAGGCCCTCGTGGGAGCAGTACTTC. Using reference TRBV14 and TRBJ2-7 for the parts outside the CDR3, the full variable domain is EAGVTQFPSHSVIEKGQTVTLRCDPISGHDNLYWYRRVMGKEIKFLLHFVKESKQDESGMPNNRFLAERTGGTYSTLKVQPAELEDSGVYFCASSQRNWVPPDRPSWEQYFGPGTRLTVT.

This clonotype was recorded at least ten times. The CDR3 loop reads CASSGRRVGELFF. CDR3 nucleotides: TGTGCCAGCAGTGGTAGGAGGGTCGGGGAGCTGTTTTTT. The V gene is TRBV6-1, the J gene TRBJ2-2; TRBD2 might be the D (6 bases). This CDR3 contains 13 residues. CDR1 is MNHNS and CDR2 is SASEGT in the germline V gene. Trimming took 4 bases from V and 7 from J, leaving 10 bases between them.

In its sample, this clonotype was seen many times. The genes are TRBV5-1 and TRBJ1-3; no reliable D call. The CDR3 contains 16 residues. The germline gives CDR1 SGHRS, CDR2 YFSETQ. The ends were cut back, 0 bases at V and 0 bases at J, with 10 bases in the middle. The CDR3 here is CASSLGAQSSGNTIYF. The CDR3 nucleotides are TGCGCCAGCAGCTTGGGGGCACAGAGCTCTGGAAACACCATATATTTT.